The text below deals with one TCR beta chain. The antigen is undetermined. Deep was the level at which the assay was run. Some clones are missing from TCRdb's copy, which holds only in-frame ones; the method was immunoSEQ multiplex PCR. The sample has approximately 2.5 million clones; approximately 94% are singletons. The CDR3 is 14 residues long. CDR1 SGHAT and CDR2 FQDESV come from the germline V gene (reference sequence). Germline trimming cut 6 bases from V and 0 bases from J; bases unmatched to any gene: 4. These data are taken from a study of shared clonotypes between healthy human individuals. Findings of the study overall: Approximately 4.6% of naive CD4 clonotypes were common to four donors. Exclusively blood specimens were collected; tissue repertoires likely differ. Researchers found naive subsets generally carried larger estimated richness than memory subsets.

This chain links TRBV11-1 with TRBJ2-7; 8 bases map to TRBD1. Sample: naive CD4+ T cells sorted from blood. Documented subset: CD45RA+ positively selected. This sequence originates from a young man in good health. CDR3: CASSRTGSSYEQYF. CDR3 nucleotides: TGTGCCAGCAGTCGGACAGGGAGCTCCTACGAGCAGTACTTC.